A single sample is the source of the 28 T cell receptor beta chains below, sequenced in a study of blood T cell repertoires in COVID-19. Only in-frame clones appear in the TCRdb table, and some are missing; sequencing was by immunoSEQ multiplex PCR. Of roughly 270,000 clones in the sample, 75% to 90% were seen once. Input material: PBMCs or T cells enriched from blood (not recorded which). These receptors came from a woman aged 45-65 years who had recovered from COVID-19.

The chain carries TRBV19 and TRBJ1-1; the D is unclear. CDR3 length equals 12 residues. Trimming stripped 4 bases from V and 4 bases from J, with 7 bases between. Germline V gene sequence: CDR1 LNHDA, CDR2 SQIVND (reference sequence). The CDR3 is CASSTGITEAFF. Written as DNA, the CDR3 is TGTGCCAGTAGTACAGGAATCACTGAAGCTTTCTTT.

This clone was seen a single time. V is TRBV6-1 and J is TRBJ2-1; no clear D gene. Germline values: CDR1 MNHNS, CDR2 SASEGT. CDR3 length equals 16 residues. With 1 base removed from V and 0 bases from J, the gap between germline ends came to 10 bases. CDR3 loop: CASSEVFLSSYNEQFF. Written as DNA, the CDR3 is TGTGCCAGCAGTGAAGTGTTTCTAAGCTCCTACAATGAGCAGTTCTTC.

Worth noting for this clone: At the DNA level, this CDR3 is encoded by other sequences in the same sample as well. The V and J genes are TRBV30 and TRBJ2-2; D is perhaps TRBD1 (5 bases). The V gene lost 3 bases and the J gene lost 6 bases, with 17 bases spanning the gap. The CDR3 totals 15 residues. Germline CDR1 GTSNPN, CDR2 SVGIG (reference sequence). The CDR3 protein is CAWRRRQFLPGELFF. CDR3 nucleotide sequence: TGTGCCTGGAGGCGCAGACAGTTCCTCCCCGGGGAGCTGTTTTTT.

This chain joins TRBV30 and TRBJ1-1; D remains ambiguous. Per germline, CDR1 GTSNPN and CDR2 SVGIG (reference sequence). Trimming shortened V by 0 bases and J by 7 bases, and 9 bases separated the two germline ends. CDR3 length equals 12 residues. CDR3 sequence (DNA): TGTGCCTGGAGTGTAAGAAGTAGTGAAGCTTTCTTT. This gives the protein CAWSVRSSEAFF.

This clone was detected only a few times. This chain uses TRBV10-3 with TRBJ1-2; D call uncertain. The germline V gene encodes CDR1 ENHRY and CDR2 SYGVKD. Deletions cut 3 bases from V and 8 bases from J, with 13 bases between. This CDR3 has 13 residues. The CDR3 DNA reads TGTGCCATCAGTGATGGCCAGATCGGGGGCTACACCTTC. Protein product: CAISDGQIGGYTF.

A word on this clone: Other DNA variants within this sample encode the same CDR3. The CDR3 DNA is TGTGCCAGCAGCTTAACCTCGGGTTCCTACGAGCAGTACTTC. Translation: CASSLTSGSYEQYF. V gene TRBV7-2 combines with J gene TRBJ2-7, with D hard to call. CDR3 size: 14 residues. V was clipped by 2 bases and J by 1 base, with 9 bases between them. Germline CDR1 SGHTA, CDR2 FQGNSA.

In DNA, the CDR3 is TGTGCCAGCAGCTTTGGGGGGGGCCTCGAGACCCAGTACTTC. Its protein product is CASSFGGGLETQYF. This sequence joins TRBV7-2 and TRBJ2-5; D is possibly TRBD2 (7 bases). CDR3 length equals 14 residues. Trimming removed 3 bases at V and 5 bases at J, with 13 bases between. CDR1 SGHTA and CDR2 FQGNSA come from the germline V gene.

This chain uses TRBV19 with TRBJ2-1, with a tentative D call TRBD1 (7 bases). Germline V lookup: CDR1 LNHDA, CDR2 SQIVND (reference sequence). Trimming stripped 8 bases from V and 8 bases from J, with 16 bases between. The CDR3 totals 13 residues. CDR3 bases: TGTGCCAGTTCGGAGACAGGGACTTATGAGCAGTTCTTC. Its protein is CASSETGTYEQFF.

The rearrangement links TRBV5-1 to TRBJ2-1; D call uncertain. CDR3 length: 13 amino acids. Trimming shortened V by 2 bases and J by 15 bases, and 18 bases separated the two germline ends. Germline V lookup: CDR1 SGHRS, CDR2 YFSETQ. The CDR3 bases are TGCGCCAGCAGCTTAGCCACCGCACCCCCTTGGTTCTTC. It encodes CASSLATAPPWFF.

This clone was detected a few times. The chain recombines TRBV19 with TRBJ1-5; D not certain. The germline V and J ends were trimmed by 5 bases and 4 bases, with 12 bases remaining between them. This CDR3 is built from 14 residues. In germline, CDR1 is LNHDA, CDR2 SQIVND (reference sequence). The CDR3 is CASSAAGSNQPQHF. As DNA, the CDR3 is TGTGCCAGTAGTGCAGCGGGTTCGAATCAGCCCCAGCATTTT.

The genes are TRBV6-5 and TRBJ2-1; weak D call: TRBD2 (6 bases). The V gene lost 11 bases and the J gene lost 9 bases, with 14 bases spanning the gap. Germline CDR1 is MNHEY and CDR2 is SVGAGI. The CDR3 runs 11 residues. This CDR3 reads CAAGSGGEQFF. The CDR3 bases are TGTGCCGCCGGATCCGGGGGTGAGCAGTTCTTC.

The rearrangement joins TRBV18 to TRBJ2-3; maybe TRBD2 (6 bases). The CDR3 is 15 amino acids. Germline lookup yields CDR1 KGHSH and CDR2 LQKENI. Trimming removed 2 bases from V and 2 bases from J, with 11 bases in between. The CDR3 coding sequence is TGTGCCAGCTCACCAGGGGGGTACTCCACAGATACGCAGTATTTT. Its protein is CASSPGGYSTDTQYF.

J is TRBJ2-6 and V is TRBV27; 8 bases line up with TRBD1. The ends lost 1 base at V and 3 bases at J; junction bases unmatched: 8. Per the germline V gene, CDR1 is MNHEY and CDR2 is SMNVEV (reference sequence). The CDR3 has 18 residues. CDR3 nucleotides: TGTGCCAGCAGTTTATATCCCAGGGGGCGCTTTGGGGCCAACGTCCTGACTTTC. It codes for CASSLYPRGRFGANVLTF.

This chain joins TRBV15 and TRBJ2-1; weak D call: TRBD2 (6 bases). Trimming removed 5 bases at V and 8 bases at J, with 10 bases between. Germline assignment: CDR1 LNHNV and CDR2 YYDKDF (reference sequence). This CDR3 contains 12 residues. CDR3 sequence: CATSGSGYEQFF. The CDR3 bases are TGTGCCACCAGCGGTAGCGGCTATGAGCAGTTCTTC.

The chain carries TRBV4-2 and TRBJ2-1; 7 bases are shared with TRBD2. V was pared by 1 base and J by 6 bases, with 15 bases of the junction left unmatched. The V gene's germline CDR1 is LGHNA and CDR2 YNFKEQ. There are 18 residues in the CDR3. The CDR3 coding sequence is TGTGCCAGCAGCCAAGTAGGGTCGGGAGGACCTGGCGGCAATGAGCAGTTCTTC. Translated: CASSQVGSGGPGGNEQFF.

The CDR3 sequence is CASSRGAGGRAEAFF. The DNA for the CDR3 is TGTGCCAGCAGCCGAGGGGCAGGGGGCCGCGCTGAAGCTTTCTTT. The chain uses TRBV11-2 and TRBJ1-1, with 8 bases matching TRBD1. The CDR3 sequence is 15 residues long. Trimming removed 5 bases from V and 6 bases from J; junction bases left unmatched: 11. Germline V gene lookup returns CDR1 SGHAT and CDR2 FQNNGV.

J is TRBJ2-7 and V is TRBV12-5, with TRBD1 as a possible D gene (5 bases). CDR1 is LGHNT and CDR2 is FRNRAP in the germline V gene. The CDR3 spans 15 residues. V was cut by 6 bases and J by 6 bases, with 21 bases left in between. This CDR3 is CASGGVIGFWSEQYF. The CDR3 nucleotides are TGTGCTAGTGGAGGGGTGATAGGTTTTTGGAGCGAGCAGTACTTC.

This clone was seen only once. This chain links TRBV12-3 or TRBV12-4 with TRBJ1-2; D call uncertain. V shed 5 bases and J shed 5 bases, with 6 bases lying between them. The CDR3 covers 11 residues. The CDR3 DNA sequence: TGTGCCAGCAGTGCTACTTATGGCTACACCTTC. Translating gives CASSATYGYTF.

This sequence joins TRBV5-1 and TRBJ1-4, with D possibly being TRBD1 (6 bases). Trimming stripped 0 bases from V and 6 bases from J, with 9 bases between. In germline, CDR1 is SGHRS, CDR2 YFSETQ. This CDR3 is 14 amino acids long. CDR3 nucleotide sequence: TGCGCCAGCAGCTTGGCACGGACAGATGAAAAACTGTTTTTT. Protein: CASSLARTDEKLFF.

The V call is TRBV5-1, the J call TRBJ2-3; D ambiguous. Trimming left V 5 bases short and J 4 bases short, with 8 bases between. Germline-derived CDR1 and CDR2 are SGHRS and YFSETQ. The CDR3 runs to 12 residues. CDR3 coding DNA: TGCGCCAGCAGTAGGAGTGCAGATACGCAGTATTTT. It encodes CASSRSADTQYF.

V usage is TRBV4-3 and J usage is TRBJ2-3, with TRBD2 matching 11 bases. CDR3 length: 16 amino acids. Germline V gives CDR1 LGHNA, CDR2 YSLEER. V lost 3 bases, J lost 6 bases, and 8 bases stayed unmatched. The CDR3 spells CASSHPTSGGRDTQYF. The CDR3 DNA sequence: TGCGCCAGCAGCCACCCAACTAGCGGGGGACGGGATACGCAGTATTTT.

The chain uses TRBV18 and TRBJ1-1; D is perhaps TRBD1 (5 bases). The CDR3 is 12 amino acids. Germline CDR1 is KGHSH and CDR2 is LQKENI. The V gene lost 4 bases and the J gene lost 10 bases, with 13 bases spanning the gap. The CDR3 loop reads CASSQTGTRAFF. DNA of the CDR3: TGTGCCAGCTCACAAACCGGGACTCGAGCTTTCTTT.

The V and J genes are TRBV30 and TRBJ2-1; D remains ambiguous. The CDR3 length is 13 residues. V was clipped by 1 base and J by 0 bases, with 4 bases between them. The germline V gene has CDR1 GTSNPN and CDR2 SVGIG (reference sequence). The DNA for the CDR3 is TGTGCCTGGAGTGGGAGCTCCTACAATGAGCAGTTCTTC. It is translated as CAWSGSSYNEQFF.

The rearrangement joins TRBV5-4 to TRBJ2-7; no definite D call. The CDR3 loop spans 14 amino acids. Germline lookup yields CDR1 SGHNT and CDR2 YYREEE (reference sequence). V shed 0 bases and J shed 3 bases, with 10 bases lying between them. CDR3 loop: CASSLDALFYEQYF. CDR3 DNA: TGTGCCAGCAGCTTGGACGCTCTATTCTACGAGCAGTACTTC.

The rearrangement links TRBV11-2 to TRBJ2-7; possibly TRBD2 for D (6 bases). CDR1 is SGHAT and CDR2 is FQNNGV in the germline V gene. The CDR3 runs 15 residues. With 5 bases removed from V and 5 bases from J, the gap between germline ends came to 19 bases. CDR3: CASSLRGTGEDEQYF. CDR3 in DNA: TGTGCCAGCAGCCTTCGAGGGACGGGAGAGGACGAGCAGTACTTC.

The chain recombines TRBV20-1 with TRBJ1-4; TRBD1 might be the D (6 bases). Trimming left V 3 bases short and J 8 bases short, with 16 bases between. From germline, CDR1 is DFQATT and CDR2 SNEGSKA (reference sequence). The CDR3 sequence is 14 residues long. CDR3 sequence: CSASGGGAREKLFF. The CDR3 nucleotides are TGCAGTGCTAGTGGTGGGGGCGCGAGAGAAAAACTGTTTTTT.

This clone was observed a handful of times. Within the sample, other DNA sequences also encode this same CDR3. DNA of the CDR3: TGCGCCAGCAGCCAAGGACAGGGGGCCGGTCAGCCCCAGCATTTT. Translated: CASSQGQGAGQPQHF. V is TRBV4-1 and J is TRBJ1-5; 10 bases are a match to TRBD1. The CDR3 has 15 amino acids. V was pared by 1 base and J by 6 bases, with 3 bases of the junction left unmatched. Germline V gene lookup returns CDR1 MGHRA and CDR2 YSYEKL.

The gene calls are TRBV19 and TRBJ1-6, with 7 bases fitting TRBD1. This CDR3 is 15 amino acids long. J was trimmed by 8 bases and V by 6 bases; bases with no gene match: 10. CDR1 is LNHDA, CDR2 SQIVND, per germline (reference sequence). In DNA form, the CDR3 reads TGTGCCAGTAGACAAAGACAGGGCGGGGATTCACCCCTCCACTTT. It yields the protein CASRQRQGGDSPLHF.